These 14 T cell receptor beta chains came from one sample sequenced in a study of blood T cell repertoires in COVID-19. Generated by immunoSEQ multiplex PCR, the TCRdb table keeps only in-frame clones and is missing some. The table includes about 270,000 clones, approximately 83% detected once. Sequenced input: peripheral blood. These receptors all stem from a woman in her forties or fifties who had recovered from COVID-19.

This chain connects TRBV3-1 (or the pseudogene TRBV3-2) to TRBJ1-6, with unresolved D. V was shortened by 2 bases and J by 0 bases, with 11 bases between the two germline ends. Per germline, CDR1 LGHDT and CDR2 YNNKEL (reference sequence). The CDR3 sequence is 17 residues long. The CDR3 loop is CASSQNLGTSYNSPLHF. The CDR3 DNA is TGTGCCAGCAGCCAAAATCTAGGTACCTCCTATAATTCACCCCTCCACTTT.

This clone was found a few times. The rearrangement joins TRBV2 to TRBJ2-1, with a possible D match to TRBD2 (6 bases). Trimming cost V 6 bases and J 12 bases, with 12 bases left between them. The CDR3 runs 11 residues. Germline lookup yields CDR1 SNHLY and CDR2 FYNNEI. The CDR3 sequence: CASRYSGGQFF. The CDR3 bases are TGTGCCAGCAGATACTCCGGGGGGCAGTTCTTC.

This sequence joins TRBV4-1 and TRBJ1-2; D might be TRBD1 (5 bases). The CDR3 is 17 amino acids. The ends were cut back, 1 base at V and 7 bases at J, with 22 bases in the middle. From germline, CDR1 is MGHRA and CDR2 YSYEKL. CDR3 in DNA: TGCGCCAGCAGCCAAGTAGGAGGAGGGAGGGGCGGTCCTGGCTACACCTTC. It yields the protein CASSQVGGGRGGPGYTF.

The chain has TRBV14 and TRBJ2-7; D not resolved. This CDR3 has 12 residues. Germline V gives CDR1 SGHDN, CDR2 FVKESK. V dropped 1 base and J dropped 7 bases, with 8 bases sitting between them. The CDR3 bases are TGTGCCAGCAGCCAAGCCCCCGTGGAGCAGTACTTC. Translated: CASSQAPVEQYF.

The chain recombines TRBV6-2 or TRBV6-3 with TRBJ2-1; 10 nucleotides align to TRBD2. Germline lookup yields CDR1 MNHEY and CDR2 SVGEGT. The V gene end was trimmed by 0 bases and the J gene end by 1 base; junction bases not matched to a gene: 3. The CDR3 is made up of 17 amino acids. In nucleotides, the CDR3 is TGTGCCAGCAGTTACTCGCCTAGCGGGAGATCCTACAATGAGCAGTTCTTC. Protein product: CASSYSPSGRSYNEQFF.

The count of this clone is one. The genes are TRBV4-1 and TRBJ2-3, with TRBD2 matching 14 bases. The CDR3 has 17 amino acids. V lost 1 base, J lost 7 bases, and 7 bases stayed unmatched. Germline loops: CDR1 MGHRA, CDR2 YSYEKL. The CDR3 loop reads CASSQGLAGGPGYTQYF. In DNA, the CDR3 is TGCGCCAGCAGCCAAGGACTAGCGGGAGGGCCGGGATATACGCAGTATTTT.

Ten or more counts support this clone. The chain carries TRBV4-1 and TRBJ2-1; D gene unclear. Trimming pared 1 base from V and 9 bases from J, leaving 10 bases between. The CDR3 is 13 amino acids. Per the germline V gene, CDR1 is MGHRA and CDR2 is YSYEKL. In DNA, the CDR3 is TGCGCCAGCAGCCAAGTAGATCCCCCTGAGCAGTTCTTC. It specifies CASSQVDPPEQFF.

V gene TRBV28 combines with J gene TRBJ2-4; TRBD1 aligns across 8 bases. The CDR3 runs 16 residues. Germline V gives CDR1 MDHEN, CDR2 SYDVKM. Unmatched junction bases numbered 12, after V lost 7 bases and J lost 4 bases. The CDR3 sequence is CASTPETGANKNIQYF. CDR3 DNA: TGTGCCAGCACCCCAGAGACAGGGGCTAATAAAAACATTCAGTACTTC. The entire variable domain, with the rest obtained from reference TRBV28 and TRBJ2-4, is as follows: DVKVTQSSRYLVKRTGEKVFLECVQDMDHENMFWYRQDPGLGLRLIYFSYDVKMKEKGDIPEGYSVSREKKERFSLILESASTNQTSMYLCASTPETGANKNIQYFGAGTRLSVL.

The chain joins TRBV30 to TRBJ1-3; unclear D gene. This CDR3 is built from 18 residues. The V gene lost 1 base and the J gene lost 0 bases, with 19 bases spanning the gap. CDR1 is GTSNPN, CDR2 SVGIG, per germline (reference sequence). The CDR3 bases are TGTGCCTGGAGTGGATCCGGCGGAACCTTCTACTCTGGAAACACCATATATTTT. Protein: CAWSGSGGTFYSGNTIYF.

This chain joins TRBV5-1 and TRBJ2-1; a weak D match, TRBD1 (7 bases). The CDR3 length is 13 residues. Trimming left V 4 bases short and J 8 bases short, with 13 bases between. Germline CDR1 and CDR2: SGHRS and YFSETQ. CDR3: CASSEGASDEQFF. The CDR3 coding sequence is TGCGCCAGCAGCGAGGGGGCTAGCGATGAGCAGTTCTTC.

The chain carries TRBV6-5 and TRBJ1-1; D might be TRBD1 (5 bases). V gave up 7 bases and J gave up 4 bases, with 16 bases separating them. The CDR3 has 14 amino acids. Germline values: CDR1 MNHEY, CDR2 SVGAGI. CDR3 nucleotides: TGTGCCAGCAACGGGGAGGGGAGGACCACTGAAGCTTTCTTT. This codes for CASNGEGRTTEAFF.

The rearrangement uses TRBV6-5 and TRBJ2-7, with 7 bases identical to TRBD2. The CDR3 has 14 amino acids. Unmatched junction bases numbered 7, after V lost 7 bases and J lost 1 base. Germline-derived CDR1 and CDR2 are MNHEY and SVGAGI. The CDR3 loop reads CASTGGSGSYEQYF. The CDR3 bases are TGTGCCAGCACCGGGGGGAGCGGATCCTACGAGCAGTACTTC.

This rearrangement joins TRBV7-2 to TRBJ1-2; the match to TRBD1 covers 7 bases. The CDR3 runs to 13 residues. CDR1 is SGHTA and CDR2 is FQGNSA in the germline V gene. With 7 bases clipped from V and 3 bases from J, the junction kept 5 bases outside the gene matches. The CDR3 is CASNLQGDYGYTF. The DNA of the CDR3 is TGTGCCAGCAACCTTCAGGGGGACTATGGCTACACCTTC.

The chain couples TRBV5-1 to TRBJ1-6; tentative D call: TRBD1 (5 bases). The CDR3 covers 14 residues. V gave up 4 bases and J gave up 3 bases, with 8 bases separating them. The V gene's germline CDR1 is SGHRS and CDR2 YFSETQ. The CDR3 region is CASSKTDYNSPLHF. Here the CDR3 DNA reads TGCGCCAGCAGCAAGACAGACTATAATTCACCCCTCCACTTT.